The 6 T cell receptor beta chains reported below all come from one sample, sequenced in a study of cytomegalovirus exposure and HLA in healthy donors. The PCR contained 60 Vbeta and 13 Jbeta primers. Data came from immunoSEQ multiplex PCR; TCRdb stores just in-frame clones and leaves some out. The sample consists of some 79,000 clones, less than 80% of them appearing once. The sample was PBMCs. These receptors came from a woman aged 35 to 49 in good health and CMV-seropositive.

Relative to its sample, this clone is medium-sized. V is TRBV9 and J is TRBJ2-2; 9 nucleotides line up with TRBD2. Germline loops: CDR1 SGDLS, CDR2 YYNGEE. V shed 0 bases, J shed 7 bases, and the junction held 10 bases outside the gene matches. The CDR3 loop spans 17 amino acids. The CDR3 is CASSVEAGGPSSGELFF. The DNA for the CDR3 is TGTGCCAGCAGCGTAGAGGCGGGAGGGCCTTCAAGCGGGGAGCTGTTTTTT.

For the CDR3, the DNA is TGTGCCAGCAGTCCTCCGGGTTATAGCACAGATACGCAGTATTTT. This sequence encodes CASSPPGYSTDTQYF. The chain has TRBV6-5 and TRBJ2-3, with D unclear. The CDR3 is 15 residues long. The V end was cut by 5 bases, the J end by 0 bases, with 12 bases between. The germline gives CDR1 MNHEY, CDR2 SVGAGI.

This sequence joins TRBV11-2 and TRBJ2-7, with D perhaps matching TRBD1 (6 bases). This CDR3 is built from 14 residues. Trimming pared 10 bases from V and 0 bases from J, leaving 16 bases between. Germline V gene lookup returns CDR1 SGHAT and CDR2 FQNNGV. The DNA for the CDR3 is TGTGCCACTAAGCCGGGACATAGCTCCTACGAGCAGTACTTC. This gives the protein CATKPGHSSYEQYF. The full variable domain, its missing parts supplied by reference TRBV11-2 and TRBJ2-7, is EAGVAQSPRYKIIEKRQSVAFWCNPISGHATLYWYQQILGQGPKLLIQFQNNGVVDDSQLPKDRFSAERLKGVDSTLKIQPAKLEDSAVYLCATKPGHSSYEQYFGPGTRLTVT.

The V call is TRBV11-2, the J call TRBJ1-1; TRBD1 aligns across 7 bases. The length of the CDR3 is 14 residues. Looked up from germline, CDR1 is SGHAT and CDR2 is FQNNGV. With 4 bases clipped from V and 6 bases from J, the junction kept 8 bases outside the gene matches. The CDR3 coding sequence is TGTGCCAGCAGCTCTAAGGGGGCTGTCCCTGAAGCTTTCTTT. Translated: CASSSKGAVPEAFF.

The chain combines TRBV4-3 with TRBJ2-1; tentatively, D is TRBD1 (6 bases). The germline V gene encodes CDR1 LGHNA and CDR2 YSLEER. V was clipped by 4 bases and J by 8 bases, with 18 bases between them. The CDR3 loop spans 15 amino acids. CDR3 sequence (DNA): TGCGCCAGCAGCCCCGAAGGGGGTGTTCGCGATGAGCAGTTCTTC. Translated: CASSPEGGVRDEQFF.

The V gene is TRBV29-1, the J gene TRBJ2-1; D is uncertain. The CDR3 has 15 amino acids. Trimming removed 3 bases at V and 0 bases at J, with 12 bases between. Germline CDR1 SQVTM, CDR2 ANQGSEA. The CDR3, as DNA: TGCAGCGTTGACCTAGTCCTAAGCTCCTACAATGAGCAGTTCTTC. It specifies CSVDLVLSSYNEQFF.